This section outlines one T cell receptor (beta chain) sequence together with its context. Its antigen specificity is not known. Base qualities were left out, and no much larger clone turns up one base away. Trimming at the junction amounts to 3 bases on V and 3 bases on J, and the germline ends lie 4 bases apart. The CDR3 covers 12 residues, taking in both the cysteine and the phenylalanine. Kept here is only the CDR3 DNA, which spans 36 bases and is read in frame from base 1. The germline V gene (reference sequence) provides CDR1 WNHNN and CDR2 SYGVQD. The library was made by the immunoSEQ multiplex PCR assay. The multiplex PCR relied on a mix of 60 forward primers for TCR Vbeta segments and 13 reverse primers for TCR Jbeta segments. The CDR3 region of rearranged TCR beta genes was amplified from genomic DNA by a multiplex PCR assay. Amplified TCR beta libraries were sequenced as 87-base-pair reads on the Illumina HiSeq System. The source study handled its data this way. A later analysis counted about 82 million unique TCR beta chains across the 550 to 700 repertoires, and roughly 10 million of these chains were shared by at least two donors. A nearest-neighbor algorithm error-corrected the raw reads and collapsed the reads into unique sequences, merging closely related sequences to remove PCR and sequencing errors. CDR3 sequences were aligned to IMGT reference sequences to assign V, D and J gene segments. For a sequence to be retained, a match of at least six nucleotides was required to both a V gene segment and a J gene segment. A rearrangement was called productive if the CDR3 had no stop codons and remained in frame with V and J, and every other rearrangement was called non-productive. Following IMGT convention, CDR3 was defined as the stretch from the second conserved V-encoded cysteine to the conserved J-encoded phenylalanine. Sequences without an unambiguous match to a single V gene segment were excluded from the earlier analysis of approximately 560 of the donors. In an earlier analysis of a few hundred of the donors, V segments were called functional above 56.7% productive rearrangements and were called segregating when the between-donor standard deviation exceeded 5%. A statistical classification framework was built to diagnose cytomegalovirus status from the catalog of TCR beta chain sequences. In a later analysis, V and J genes were assigned by comparing TCR nucleotide sequences against IMGT/GENE-DB human TR gene sequences. The TCRdist pipeline was used in a later analysis to assign CDR3 sequences and most-parsimonious VDJ recombination scenarios. In a later analysis, each TCR beta chain was defined by its CDR3 amino acid sequence together with its V-gene family, and reads without a unique V-gene family were excluded. A later analysis removed roughly 590 highly shared, low-generation-probability nucleotide sequences to deal with suspected cross-contamination and a sequencing artifact. In a later analysis, a clonal expansion index for each public chain was calculated from normalized within-repertoire ranks of inferred template counts. In a later analysis, generation probabilities were computed using a VDJ recombination model fitted to out-of-frame rearrangements, and the results were checked against IGoR. In a later analysis, TCR-TCR, TCR-HLA and TCR-CMV co-occurrence was scored with hypergeometric tests, and a repertoire-size bias correction was applied to TCR pairs. False discovery rates were estimated in a later analysis by permuting HLA or CMV assignments 20 times. In a later analysis, co-occurring TCRs were grouped using DBSCAN, and TCRdist sequence similarity was added for clustering within HLA-allele-positive subsets. Co-occurrence clustering excluded repertoires with fewer than 30,000 or more than 120,000 public chains, plus five with anomalous nucleotide sharing. TCRdb obtained this table from immuneACCESS and retained in-frame rearrangements with V and J assigned. These tables miss some clones; where compared with another copy, unresolved V genes account for less than half of the shortfall, and the remainder is unexplained. V and J calls and clone size are as listed in that table; D and trimming were resolved from the DNA. The sample has roughly 180,000 clones on record, roughly 80% of them singletons. Jointly, the top ten make up less than 3% of the sample.

The data belong to a study of cytomegalovirus exposure and HLA in healthy donors (dated by TCRdb to about 2017). Context from the whole study: An earlier analysis of 587 of the donors reported 250 to 300 Gb of sequence data and more than 90 million unique TCR beta sequences from roughly 180 million T cells. Roughly 290 gigabases of sequencing data and around 80 million unique TCR sequences made up an early release that covered around 640 HLA-typed donors. Of the 350 to 450 genotyped donors, less than 90% were placed in the genetic ancestry cluster associated with self-reported Caucasian donors. The study was designed to test whether signatures of past pathogen exposure could be identified by cataloging public T cell receptors. The T cell repertoires of under 700 subjects were profiled by immunosequencing and related to cytomegalovirus serostatus. Along with the approximately 670-subject first cohort, a separate validation cohort of about 110 different subjects was used. The study combined high-throughput TCR immunosequencing, statistical association of individual TCRs with disease status, and machine learning to predict cytomegalovirus infection status. A later analysis re-examined previously published TCR beta repertoires from 500 to 700 donors and added high-resolution HLA genotyping to investigate patterns of TCR occurrence. Rather than using new phenotypic data, the later analysis identified candidate immune exposures from TCR beta sequences and from how often those sequences occurred across donors. In an earlier analysis of 500 to 650 of the donors, high-throughput TCR beta sequencing was used to judge whether each TCR beta V gene segment behaved as functional or pseudogenic. Donor age, sex, ethnicity and CMV serostatus were compiled alongside the repertoire data. A later genetic analysis used genome-wide SNP genotypes for 398 of the 666 donors, treating that subset as a discovery cohort. Every discovery cohort repertoire had been produced on one sequencing platform. HLA typing included class I and class II loci at four-digit resolution. The number of donors typed differed by locus, with 629-630 for A, B, C, DRB1 and DQB1, approximately 500 for DQA1, 606 for DPA1, and over 400 for DPB1. Roughly five DR-DQ haplotypes were treated as single units for association and clustering because of strong linkage in the cohort. Across 398 genotyped donors of the cohort, an average of about 200,000 unique TCR beta nucleotide sequences per donor were sequenced, and approximately 19% of those sequences were non-productive. The paper's findings and limits, for the study overall: The only immune exposure information available for the cohort was CMV serostatus. The classifier was reported to diagnose cytomegalovirus status with high specificity and sensitivity in both the original and validation cohorts. The earlier analysis of approximately 560 of the donors excluded 15 to 20 rarely observed V segments, including chromosome 9 orphons, because counts were too low. In a later analysis, the rate of TCR association differed among HLA loci, with DRB1 alleles having the most associated TCRs and HLA-C alleles having the fewest. Because HLA typing was unavailable for some donors at each locus, only the typed subset was used in association tests. In a later analysis, most CMV-associated TCR beta chains were found to appear HLA-restricted, with HLA associations seemingly driven largely by CMV exposure. Only TCR beta chains were sequenced in this cohort, and the absence of alpha or paired-chain data limited detectable features. A further reported finding was that TCR beta sequences accurately predicted the HLA-A and HLA-B alleles for most subjects in the first cohort. Correlated functional status among segregating V segments might reflect linkage disequilibrium, but an unknown experimental factor could not be ruled out. While some public TCRs were present in many individuals, most TCR sequences turned up only very rarely across donors. A group of highly shared sequence variants was considered likely to be a technical artifact of the sequencing pipeline. In a later genetic analysis, fewer N-insertions in productive TCRs were reported among donors in an Asian-associated ancestry cluster than the approximately 710-donor mean. Compared with equally common non-associated chains, HLA-associated TCR beta chains in a later analysis were more clonally expanded and had lower generation probabilities. When HLA alleles, especially DR and DQ, strongly co-occurred, TCR associations were difficult to assign to individual alleles. Some IMGT-functional V segments, including TRBV6-2 and TRBV6-3, could not be distinguished by the 87-base-pair reads and were therefore excluded. V-gene and J-gene trimming of TCR beta chains was associated with a missense DCLRE1C variant in a later genetic analysis, and the association was replicated in an independent cohort. Presence/absence analyses assumed roughly uniform sequencing depth across donors, an assumption that may not hold. At a false discovery rate of 0.05, a later analysis linked under 20,000 TCR beta sequences to specific HLA alleles. A later analysis reported that several top co-occurrence clusters appeared linked to parvovirus B19, influenza, CMV and Epstein-Barr virus. Broadly in line with IMGT annotations, most TCR beta V segments showed up in productive rearrangements about 90% or about 30% of the time in an earlier analysis of around 550 of the donors. It was suggested by the authors that the approach could potentially be generalized to other disease states and immunological phenotypes. A total of fewer than 200 TCR beta chains were listed by the study as associated with cytomegalovirus. In vitro tests confirmed that a few of the cytomegalovirus-associated TCR beta chains recognize cytomegalovirus antigens.

In total, around 600 healthy bone marrow donors made up the cohort. At the time of sampling, every cohort member was nominally healthy, though immune exposures that went unrecorded were likely present. The donor tested CMV seronegative, placing the donor among the approximately 360 seronegative members of the cohort. A peripheral blood sample was provided by each donor, and peripheral blood mononuclear cells were used for TCR beta sequencing. The Qiagen DNeasy Blood Extraction Kit was used to extract genomic DNA from the blood cell samples. The clonotype comes from a female donor in good health and CMV-seronegative. The material sequenced was PBMCs. The chain was built from TRBV10-1 and TRBJ2-3; the D gene is unclear. The CDR3 has the sequence CASSDGTDTQYF. The base sequence is TGCGCCAGCAGTGACGGGACAGATACGCAGTATTTT.